This TCR beta chain is drawn from a study of shared clonotypes between healthy human individuals (dated by TCRdb to about 2020). About the study as a whole: Two women and three men aged 18 to 49 years were included in the cohort. Blood TCR repertoires of roughly five healthy adults were deeply sequenced to estimate repertoire size and the extent of clonotype sharing between individuals. Different laboratories and diverse techniques were used to prepare libraries and sequence TCR repertoires, to increase sequencing depth and limit assay-specific biases. Between about 0.94 and 8.9 billion PBMCs per donor were obtained by leukapheresis. The research as a whole found: Because the study included a small number of donors, the genetic and exposure-history diversity represented was limited. Sampling was restricted to blood, and TCR repertoires in tissue are likely to differ from TCR repertoires in blood. Based on pairwise subsampling, the degree of clonotype sharing among donors was expected to be affected by sequencing depth.

Points on this clone: Its antigen is still unknown. This is likely an artifact of a read error, given a far larger clone one base away.

Using the deep immunoSEQ assay, TCR CDR3 regions were amplified from genomic DNA by multiplex PCR. Extracted genomic DNA from each cell subset was spread evenly across all wells of several immunoSEQ 96-well plates, with each plate serving as a replicate. For unsorted PBMC, each replicate PCR was loaded with about 270 ng genomic DNA, equivalent to around 30,000 T cell genomes. Ten immunoSEQ deep assay plates were used to sequence the unsorted PBMC genomic DNA. Purified libraries were measured with a Qubit 3.0 fluorometer, size-checked on a Bioanalyzer 2100, and measured again with the KAPA Library Quantification kit. Every immunoSEQ 96-well plate was sequenced on a dedicated single-read 150-cycle Illumina NextSeq 550 flow cell. The paper's processing steps were these. The immunoSEQ output contained only junctional sequences without quality scores, so filtering could not match that applied to full-length reads. To assign V/J genes and CDR3, sequences were annotated using PyIR, a Python wrapper for IgBLAST v1.9, with IMGT germline references. Reads were filtered out if the reads had weak V/J assignments (E-value above 1e-6), no CDR3, stop codons, out-of-frame junctions, or ambiguous translated residues. A V3J clonotype was defined by an identical inferred V gene, J gene, and CDR3 amino acid sequence. Percentage overlap between repertoires was calculated by dividing the number of shared unique clonotypes by the size of the smaller repertoire. Repertoire richness was assessed with RTK rarefaction, the Chao1 estimator, and Recon v2.1 estimates of unobserved clonotypes. TCRdb took over this immuneACCESS table, retaining in-frame rearrangements with V and J assigned. Such tables are incomplete; in checked studies, under half of the missing clones stem from an unresolved V gene, and the remainder is unexplained. Clonal size and the V and J genes are those of that table, whereas D and trimming came from the DNA. Here the sample has hundreds of thousands of clones; 75% to 85% occur a single time. The ten biggest clones cover 13% of the sample.

The donors were healthy, HIV-negative adults who had no recently reported acute infections or vaccinations. Every donor was a Caucasian adult residing in Nashville, Tennessee, USA. In the unsorted samples, roughly 90 million PBMCs were counted, and genomic DNA was extracted using the QIAamp DNA Blood Mini kit. After blood collection by leukapheresis, PBMCs were isolated using Ficoll-Histopaque density gradient centrifugation and then cryopreserved in the vapor phase of liquid nitrogen. The source of this sequence is a woman between 40 and 50 years old in good health. Some clones in this sample may be carry-over from other donors' samples. Input material: PBMCs.

The DNA is TGTGCCTGGAGTGTACGGGAGATAGATACGCAGTATTTT. This translates into CAWSVREIDTQYF. The chain uses TRBV30 and TRBJ2-3, with TRBD2 perhaps the D gene, on 6 matching bases. CDR1 and CDR2 are drawn from the germline V gene (reference sequence): GTSNPN, SVGIG. The CDR3 measures 13 amino acids from cysteine to phenylalanine. Only the CDR3 part of the read is kept: 39 bases, read in frame from the first base. The junction shows trimming of 0 bases on V and 5 bases on J, plus 9 bases between the germline ends.